The next 3 T cell receptor beta chains were all read from a single sample in a study of cytomegalovirus exposure and HLA in healthy donors. Use of 60 Vbeta and 13 Jbeta primers characterized the PCR. Clones were sequenced by immunoSEQ multiplex PCR, and TCRdb holds only the in-frame ones, with some missing. This table has about 120,000 clones, about 81% appearing once. The material sequenced was PBMCs. These receptors came from a woman in her thirties or forties in good health and CMV-seropositive.

The rearrangement joins TRBV14 to TRBJ2-7; weak D call: TRBD2 (6 bases). This CDR3 is 15 amino acids long. Looked up from germline, CDR1 is SGHDN and CDR2 is FVKESK. V lost 0 bases and J 3 bases, leaving 12 bases between the germline ends. The CDR3 here is CASSQDEEGLYEQYF. The DNA of the CDR3 is TGTGCCAGCAGCCAAGATGAGGAGGGGCTCTACGAGCAGTACTTC.

The chain's CDR3 is CASSPRGLVNEQFF. The DNA of the CDR3 is TGTGCCAGCAGCCCCCGGGGACTAGTCAATGAGCAGTTCTTC. The chain joins TRBV6-5 to TRBJ2-1; 8 bases line up with TRBD2. V lost 6 bases to trimming and J lost 6 bases; unmatched junction nucleotides: 7. This CDR3 comprises 14 residues. CDR1 MNHEY and CDR2 SVGAGI come from the germline V gene.

This CDR3 reads CASSSPAGNTIYF. The CDR3 region has the DNA TGTGCCAGCTCATCCCCCGCTGGAAACACCATATATTTT. This chain links TRBV18 with TRBJ1-3; D unclear. The ends were cut back, 5 bases at V and 2 bases at J, with 7 bases in the middle. CDR3 length: 13 amino acids. From germline, CDR1 is KGHSH and CDR2 LQKENI.